This T cell receptor (beta chain) was found in a study of blood T cell repertoires in COVID-19. Whole-study context: The United States, Italy and Spain supplied acute and convalescent COVID-19 samples.

Cohort 3 donors counted as recovered after two negative PCRs, clearance, or resolved symptoms. Under the authors' procedure: Amplified reference gene primers provided the basis for estimating nucleated cell counts. The data were produced by immunoSEQ multiplex PCR, yet TCRdb's version contains in-frame clones alone and is incomplete. V and J calls and clone size come straight from that table; D and trimming were deduced from the DNA. The sample consists of roughly 290,000 clones, around 88% of them appearing once. Sequenced sample: PBMCs or T cells enriched from blood (not recorded which). This receptor was obtained from a woman between 40 and 50 years old who had recovered from COVID-19.

DNA of the CDR3: TGTGCCAGCAGGGGTCCGGGACAGGCTTCCGGGGAGCTGTTTTTT. The encoded protein is CASRGPGQASGELFF. The chain combines TRBV6-5 with TRBJ2-2, with 8 nucleotides matching TRBD1. Trimming at V came to 6 bases and at J to 6 bases, leaving 9 bases not matched to a gene. CDR3 length equals 15 residues. Germline V gene sequence: CDR1 MNHEY, CDR2 SVGAGI.